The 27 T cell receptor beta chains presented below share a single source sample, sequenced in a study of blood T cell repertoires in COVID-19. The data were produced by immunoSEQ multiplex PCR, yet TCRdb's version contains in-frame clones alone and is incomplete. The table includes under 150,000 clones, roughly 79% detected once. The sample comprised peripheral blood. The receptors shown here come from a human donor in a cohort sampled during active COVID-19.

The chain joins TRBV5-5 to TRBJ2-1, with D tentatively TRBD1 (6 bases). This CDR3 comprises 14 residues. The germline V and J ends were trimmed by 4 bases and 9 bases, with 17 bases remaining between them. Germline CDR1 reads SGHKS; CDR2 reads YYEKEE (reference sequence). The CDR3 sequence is CASSPGQMSGEQFF. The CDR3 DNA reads TGTGCCAGCAGCCCCGGACAGATGTCAGGTGAGCAGTTCTTC.

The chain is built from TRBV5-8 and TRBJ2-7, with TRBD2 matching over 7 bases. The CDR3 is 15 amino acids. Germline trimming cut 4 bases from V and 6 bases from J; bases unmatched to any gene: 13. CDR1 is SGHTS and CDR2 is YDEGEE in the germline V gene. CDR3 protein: CASSVLDSPGGEQYF. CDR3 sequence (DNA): TGTGCCAGCAGCGTCTTGGACTCCCCGGGGGGCGAGCAGTACTTC.

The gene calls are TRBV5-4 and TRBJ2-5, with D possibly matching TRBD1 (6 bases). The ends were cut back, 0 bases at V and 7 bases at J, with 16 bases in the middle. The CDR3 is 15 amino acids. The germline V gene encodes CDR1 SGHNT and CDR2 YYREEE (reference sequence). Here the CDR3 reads CASSLAGASGRTQYF. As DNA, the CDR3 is TGTGCCAGCAGCTTGGCAGGGGCCTCTGGTCGGACCCAGTACTTC.

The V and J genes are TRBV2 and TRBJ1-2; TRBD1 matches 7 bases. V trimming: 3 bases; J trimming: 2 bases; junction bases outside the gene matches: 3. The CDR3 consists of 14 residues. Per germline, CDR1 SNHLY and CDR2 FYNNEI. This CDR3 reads CASSDVTGNYGYTF. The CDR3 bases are TGTGCCAGCAGTGATGTGACAGGGAACTATGGCTACACCTTC.

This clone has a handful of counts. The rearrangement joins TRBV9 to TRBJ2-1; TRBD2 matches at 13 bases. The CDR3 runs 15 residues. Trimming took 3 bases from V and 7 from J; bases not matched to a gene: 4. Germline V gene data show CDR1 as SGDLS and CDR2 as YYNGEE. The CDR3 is CASSAGLAGENEQFF. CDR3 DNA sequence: TGTGCCAGCAGCGCAGGACTAGCGGGGGAGAATGAGCAGTTCTTC. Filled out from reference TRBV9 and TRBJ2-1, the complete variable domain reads DSGVTQTPKHLITATGQRVTLRCSPRSGDLSVYWYQQSLDQGLQFLIQYYNGEERAKGNILERFSAQQFPDLHSELNLSSLELGDSALYFCASSAGLAGENEQFFGPGTRLTVL.

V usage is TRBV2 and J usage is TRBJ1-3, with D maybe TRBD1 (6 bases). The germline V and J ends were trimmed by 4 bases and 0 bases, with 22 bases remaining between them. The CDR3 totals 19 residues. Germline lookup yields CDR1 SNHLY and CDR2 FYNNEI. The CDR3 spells CASSVGDRQVFRSGNTIYF. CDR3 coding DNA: TGTGCCAGCAGTGTTGGAGACAGGCAGGTGTTTCGCTCTGGAAACACCATATATTTT.

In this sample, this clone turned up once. CDR3 in amino acids: CASTPFGQGNQPQHF. The CDR3 DNA reads as TGTGCCAGCACCCCCTTTGGACAGGGAAATCAGCCCCAGCATTTT. The chain joins TRBV6-5 to TRBJ1-5; 8 bases map to TRBD1. CDR3 length: 15 residues. V trimming: 7 bases; J trimming: 4 bases; junction bases outside the gene matches: 9. CDR1 MNHEY and CDR2 SVGAGI come from the germline V gene.

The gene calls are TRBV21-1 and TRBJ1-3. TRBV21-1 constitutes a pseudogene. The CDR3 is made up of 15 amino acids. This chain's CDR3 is CASRGGRGSGNTIYF. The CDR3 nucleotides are TGTGCCAGCAGGGGCGGGCGAGGAAGTGGAAACACCATATATTTT.

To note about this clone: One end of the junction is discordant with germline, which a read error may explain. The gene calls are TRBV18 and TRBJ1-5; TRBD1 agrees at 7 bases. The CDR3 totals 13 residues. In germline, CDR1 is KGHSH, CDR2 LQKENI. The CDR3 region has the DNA TGTGCCAGCCTAACAGGGGATAATCAGCCCCTGCATTTT. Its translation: CASLTGDNQPLHF.

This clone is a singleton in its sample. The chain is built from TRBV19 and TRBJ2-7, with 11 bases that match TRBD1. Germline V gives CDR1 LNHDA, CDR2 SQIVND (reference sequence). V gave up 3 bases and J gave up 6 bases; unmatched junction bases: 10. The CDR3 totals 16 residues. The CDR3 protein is CASSIHGQGALSEQYF. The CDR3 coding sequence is TGTGCCAGTAGTATCCATGGACAGGGGGCTCTTAGCGAGCAGTACTTC.

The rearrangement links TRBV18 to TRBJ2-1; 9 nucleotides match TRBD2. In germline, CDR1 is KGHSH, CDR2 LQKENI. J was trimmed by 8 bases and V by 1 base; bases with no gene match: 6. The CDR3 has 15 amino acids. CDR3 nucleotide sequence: TGTGCCAGCTCACCACGGCGGGGGGGCCCAGATGAGCAGTTCTTC. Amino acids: CASSPRRGGPDEQFF. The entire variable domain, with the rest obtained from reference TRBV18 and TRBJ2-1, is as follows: NAGVMQNPRHLVRRRGQEARLRCSPMKGHSHVYWYRQLPEEGLKFMVYLQKENIIDESGMPKERFSAEFPKEGPSILRIQQVVRGDSAAYFCASSPRRGGPDEQFFGPGTRLTVL.

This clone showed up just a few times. The CDR3 sequence is CASSRARRTVGANVLTF. The DNA of the CDR3 is TGCGCCAGCTCGAGGGCCAGGCGGACTGTGGGGGCCAACGTCCTGACTTTC. The chain is built from TRBV23-1 and TRBJ2-6, with a tentative D call TRBD2 (5 bases). TRBV23-1 belongs to the ORF category, with a function that is uncertain. The CDR3 has 17 amino acids. V gave up 8 bases and J gave up 4 bases, with 21 bases separating them.

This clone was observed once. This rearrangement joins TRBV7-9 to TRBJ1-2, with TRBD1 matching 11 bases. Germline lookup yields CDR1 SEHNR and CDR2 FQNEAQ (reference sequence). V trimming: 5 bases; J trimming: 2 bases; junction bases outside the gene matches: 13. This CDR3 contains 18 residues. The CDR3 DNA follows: TGTGCCAGCAGCCCAATTCCGGGACAGGGGGTGACCAACTATGGCTACACCTTC. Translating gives CASSPIPGQGVTNYGYTF.

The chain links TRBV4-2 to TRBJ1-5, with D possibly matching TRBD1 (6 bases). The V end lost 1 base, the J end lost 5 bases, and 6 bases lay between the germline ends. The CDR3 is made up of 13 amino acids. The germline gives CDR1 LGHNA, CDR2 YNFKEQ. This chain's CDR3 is CASSQAGDQPQHF. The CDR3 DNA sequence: TGTGCCAGCAGCCAAGCAGGGGATCAGCCCCAGCATTTT.

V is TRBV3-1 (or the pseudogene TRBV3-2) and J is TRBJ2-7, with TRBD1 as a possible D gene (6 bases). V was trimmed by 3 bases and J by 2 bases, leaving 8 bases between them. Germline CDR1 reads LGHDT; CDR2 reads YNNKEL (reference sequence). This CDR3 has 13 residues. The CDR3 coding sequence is TGTGCCAGCAGCCATACAGGGCCCTACGAGCAGTACTTC. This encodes CASSHTGPYEQYF.

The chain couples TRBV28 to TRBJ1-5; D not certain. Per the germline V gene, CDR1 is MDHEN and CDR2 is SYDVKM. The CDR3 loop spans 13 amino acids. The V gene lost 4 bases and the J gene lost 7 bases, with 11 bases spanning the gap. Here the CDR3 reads CASSSGSWQPQHF. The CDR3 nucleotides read TGTGCCAGCAGTTCCGGGAGCTGGCAGCCCCAGCATTTT.

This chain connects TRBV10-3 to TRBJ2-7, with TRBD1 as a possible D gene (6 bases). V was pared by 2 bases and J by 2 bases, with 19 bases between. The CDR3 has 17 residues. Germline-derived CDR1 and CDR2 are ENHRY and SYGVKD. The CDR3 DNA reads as TGTGCCATCAGTGAGAGCGACACAGGGTTAGTTCCCTACGAGCAGTACTTC. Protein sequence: CAISESDTGLVPYEQYF.

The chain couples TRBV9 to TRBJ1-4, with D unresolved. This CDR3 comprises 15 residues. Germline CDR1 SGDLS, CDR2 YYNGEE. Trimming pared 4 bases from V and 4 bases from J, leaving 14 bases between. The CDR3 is CASSPLAAGNEKLFF. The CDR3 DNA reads TGTGCCAGCAGCCCTCTGGCTGCGGGTAATGAAAAACTGTTTTTT.

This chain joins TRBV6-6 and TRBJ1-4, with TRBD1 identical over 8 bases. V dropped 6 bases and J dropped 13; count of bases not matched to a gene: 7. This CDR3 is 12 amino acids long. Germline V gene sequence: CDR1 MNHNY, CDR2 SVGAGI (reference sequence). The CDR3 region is CASSPHTGGLFF. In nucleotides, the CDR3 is TGTGCCAGCAGCCCACATACAGGGGGACTGTTTTTT.

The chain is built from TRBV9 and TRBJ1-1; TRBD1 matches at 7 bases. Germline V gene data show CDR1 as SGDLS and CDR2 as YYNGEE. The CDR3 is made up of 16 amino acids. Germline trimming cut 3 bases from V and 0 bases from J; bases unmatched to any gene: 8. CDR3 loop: CASSAHPTGLNTEAFF. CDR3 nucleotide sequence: TGTGCCAGCAGCGCTCACCCGACAGGGTTGAACACTGAAGCTTTCTTT.

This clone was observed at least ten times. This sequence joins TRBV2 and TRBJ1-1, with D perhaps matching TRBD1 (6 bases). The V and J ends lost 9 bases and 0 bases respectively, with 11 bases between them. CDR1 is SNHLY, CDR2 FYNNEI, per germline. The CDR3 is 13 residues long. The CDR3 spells CARRGGMNTEAFF. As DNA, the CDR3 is TGTGCCAGAAGGGGGGGTATGAACACTGAAGCTTTCTTT.

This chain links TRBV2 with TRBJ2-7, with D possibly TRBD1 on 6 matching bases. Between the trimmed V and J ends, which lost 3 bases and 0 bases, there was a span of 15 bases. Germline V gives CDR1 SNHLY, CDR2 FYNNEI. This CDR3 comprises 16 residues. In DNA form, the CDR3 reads TGTGCCAGCAGTGATACGGTAGGGACAACCTCCTACGAGCAGTACTTC. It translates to CASSDTVGTTSYEQYF.

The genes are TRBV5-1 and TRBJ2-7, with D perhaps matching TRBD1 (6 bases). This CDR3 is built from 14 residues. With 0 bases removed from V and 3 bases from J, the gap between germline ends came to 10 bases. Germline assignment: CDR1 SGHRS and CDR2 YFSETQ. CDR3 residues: CASSLDRAFYEQYF. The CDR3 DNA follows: TGCGCCAGCAGCTTGGACAGGGCGTTCTACGAGCAGTACTTC.

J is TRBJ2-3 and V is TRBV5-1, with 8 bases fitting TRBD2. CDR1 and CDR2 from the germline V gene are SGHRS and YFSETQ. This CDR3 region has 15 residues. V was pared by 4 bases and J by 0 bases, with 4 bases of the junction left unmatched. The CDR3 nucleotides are TGCGCCAGCAGCGAGACTAGCGCCAGCACAGATACGCAGTATTTT. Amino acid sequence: CASSETSASTDTQYF. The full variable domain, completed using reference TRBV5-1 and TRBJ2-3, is KAGVTQTPRYLIKTRGQQVTLSCSPISGHRSVSWYQQTPGQGLQFLFEYFSETQRNKGNFPGRFSGRQFSNSRSEMNVSTLELGDSALYLCASSETSASTDTQYFGPGTRLTVL.

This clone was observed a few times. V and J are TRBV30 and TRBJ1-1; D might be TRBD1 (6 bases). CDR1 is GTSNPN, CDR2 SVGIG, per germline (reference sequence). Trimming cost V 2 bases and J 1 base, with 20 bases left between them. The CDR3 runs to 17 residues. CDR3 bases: TGTGCCTGGAGTACTAGGAGGAAGGGGGTCGGGAACACTGAAGCTTTCTTT. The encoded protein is CAWSTRRKGVGNTEAFF.

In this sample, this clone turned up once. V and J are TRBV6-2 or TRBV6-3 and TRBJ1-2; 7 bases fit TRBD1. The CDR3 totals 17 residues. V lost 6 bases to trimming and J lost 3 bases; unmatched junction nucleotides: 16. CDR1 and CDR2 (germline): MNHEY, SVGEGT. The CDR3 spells CASSQPRQGRAYYGYTF. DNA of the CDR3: TGTGCCAGCAGCCAACCCCGACAGGGAAGAGCCTACTATGGCTACACCTTC.

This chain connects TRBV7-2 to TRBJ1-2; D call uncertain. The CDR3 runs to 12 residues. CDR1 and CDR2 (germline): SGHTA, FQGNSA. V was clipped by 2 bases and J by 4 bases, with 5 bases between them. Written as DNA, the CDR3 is TGTGCCAGCAGCTTATCCTCCTATGGCTACACCTTC. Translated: CASSLSSYGYTF.